This T cell receptor beta chain was sequenced in a study of beta chain features in type 1 diabetes. Findings of the study overall: Shorter templates might be favored by PCR, equally in patients and controls. Type 1 diabetes patients had TCRB CDR3s that were shorter (moderately but significantly so) in all four CD4+ subsets.

The authors reverse transcribed all of the isolated RNA, so sequencing captured expressed TCRB transcripts. This table comes from immunoSEQ multiplex PCR, and its TCRdb copy is limited to in-frame clones, with some not included. Counted here are 310,000 or so clones, 9.5% to 12% occurring once; the ten biggest clones make up over 0.015%. This clone was counted between two and nine times. Its antigen is not known. The same CDR3 arises from other DNA sequences in this sample as well. Trimming cost V 0 bases and J 4 bases; bases outside gene matches: 3. The length of the CDR3 is 15 residues. In germline, CDR1 is SGHNT, CDR2 YYREEE (reference sequence).

The chain recombines TRBV5-4 with TRBJ2-1; 8 bases agree with TRBD2. Sequenced sample: naive CD4+ T cells from blood. This clonotype was obtained from a woman between 25 and 40 years old in good health. Here the CDR3 reads CASSLGSGTYNEQFF. The CDR3 DNA reads as TGTGCCAGCAGCTTGGGTAGCGGGACATACAATGAGCAGTTCTTC.